The 10 T cell receptor beta chains listed next were all sequenced from one sample in a study of identical twins. Each CDR3 protein gets one entry after TCRdb re-called the 5' RACE reads with MiXCR. The sample yields about 340,000 distinct CDR3 sequences, roughly an eighth seen once. These data also featured in a second study, about yellow fever vaccine responses in identical twins.

Specimen: CD8+ T cells sorted from blood. These receptors all come from a woman aged 18-30 years in good health.

Only a few counts were recorded for this clonotype. The V and J genes are TRBV5-1 and TRBJ2-1; D perhaps matches TRBD2 (7 bases). The CDR3 is 19 amino acids. Trimming left V 0 bases short and J 0 bases short, with 19 bases between. Germline V gives CDR1 SGHRS, CDR2 YFSETQ. CDR3 coding DNA: TGCGCCAGCAGCTTGGGAGGGGGGGGTGACACAAGCTCCTACAATGAGCAGTTCTTC. Its protein is CASSLGGGGDTSSYNEQFF.

At least ten counts were recorded for this clonotype. The chain employs TRBV20-1 and TRBJ2-3; 8 bases match TRBD1. Germline CDR1 and CDR2: DFQATT and SNEGSKA (reference sequence). The CDR3 contains 15 residues. Unmatched junction bases numbered 10, after V lost 6 bases and J lost 2 bases. In DNA, the CDR3 is TGCAGTGCCAAAGCCGGGACAGGAGTCACAGATACGCAGTATTTT. This sequence encodes CSAKAGTGVTDTQYF.

This clonotype was picked up many times. J is TRBJ2-2 and V is TRBV29-1, with a weak D call TRBD1 (6 bases). This CDR3 is 16 amino acids long. Trimming stripped 4 bases from V and 3 bases from J, with 18 bases between. Germline V gene sequence: CDR1 SQVTM, CDR2 ANQGSEA. The CDR3: CSVVIPGQRDTGELFF. CDR3 coding DNA: TGCAGCGTTGTGATTCCGGGACAACGAGACACCGGGGAGCTGTTTTTT.

This sequence joins TRBV7-2 and TRBJ2-5; TRBD2 matches at 12 bases. The CDR3 has 15 residues. With V trimmed by 5 bases and J by 4 bases, 5 bases remained unmatched. The germline gives CDR1 SGHTA, CDR2 FQGNSA. CDR3 nucleotides: TGTGCCAGCAGCATAGGACTAGCGGGGTTAGAGACCCAGTACTTC. It encodes CASSIGLAGLETQYF.

The chain's CDR3 is CASSFEVGQTGELFF. The CDR3 coding sequence is TGTGCCAGCAGTTTTGAAGTCGGTCAGACCGGGGAGCTGTTTTTT. The chain recombines TRBV12-3 or TRBV12-4 with TRBJ2-2; D not resolved. The CDR3 runs 15 residues. V lost 3 bases to trimming and J lost 5 bases, with 13 bases between them.

The rearrangement uses TRBV2 and TRBJ2-7, with a tentative D call TRBD1 (6 bases). The CDR3 extends over 14 amino acids. The germline V gene has CDR1 SNHLY and CDR2 FYNNEI. The V end lost 3 bases, the J end lost 6 bases, and 15 bases lay between the germline ends. The CDR3 sequence is CASSDLTGNAEQYF. DNA of the CDR3: TGTGCCAGCAGTGATTTAACAGGGAACGCCGAGCAGTACTTC.

This clonotype was seen a few times. The J gene is TRBJ2-1, the V gene TRBV6-1, with TRBD2 matching over 9 bases. The CDR3 runs 16 residues. V lost 7 bases, J lost 5 bases, and 12 bases stayed unmatched. Germline V CDR1 and CDR2: MNHNS, SASEGT. CDR3 sequence reads: CASTVSGTSNNNEQFF. Here the CDR3 DNA reads TGTGCCAGCACAGTTAGCGGGACTAGCAACAACAATGAGCAGTTCTTC.

This clonotype was seen many times. The V and J genes are TRBV7-2 and TRBJ2-2, with D perhaps TRBD2 (6 bases). CDR1 is SGHTA and CDR2 is FQGNSA in the germline V gene. The CDR3 is 13 amino acids. V shed 5 bases and J shed 8 bases, with 12 bases lying between them. CDR3 loop: CASSPGGVGELFF. Here the CDR3 DNA reads TGTGCCAGCAGCCCCGGCGGGGTTGGGGAGCTGTTTTTT.

The chain recombines TRBV28 with TRBJ2-3, with 11 bases that match TRBD2. V dropped 6 bases and J dropped 4; count of bases not matched to a gene: 9. This CDR3 is built from 16 residues. Germline assignment: CDR1 MDHEN and CDR2 SYDVKM. The CDR3 spells CASRGSGRAVADTQYF. The CDR3 bases are TGTGCCAGCAGGGGTAGCGGGAGGGCTGTGGCAGATACGCAGTATTTT.

This sequence joins TRBV14 and TRBJ2-7; possible D gene TRBD1, 5 bases. The germline V gene has CDR1 SGHDN and CDR2 FVKESK. V lost 1 base to trimming and J lost 6 bases, with 13 bases between them. The CDR3 runs to 14 residues. The CDR3 nucleotides are TGTGCCAGCAGCCAAGCTGGACACCTCGCCGAGCAGTACTTC. Translating it yields CASSQAGHLAEQYF.